This T cell receptor beta chain originates from a study of cytomegalovirus exposure and HLA in healthy donors. Vbeta (60) and Jbeta (13) primers were used in the PCR. Method: immunoSEQ multiplex PCR; TCRdb's copy keeps in-frame clones and lacks some. The sample contains just over 95,000 clones, about 77% of which appear only once. Findings and caveats of the study: Follow-up analysis seemed to connect common viral pathogens with several of the most significant clusters identified. In an earlier analysis, most TCR beta V segments were productive about 87% or about 30% of the time. The study had only CMV serostatus as immune exposure information. What TCR beta sequences reportedly achieved was accurate prediction of HLA-A and HLA-B alleles in most subjects.

This clone was seen once. The antigen remains undetermined. The specimen was PBMCs. This receptor was obtained from a woman in her thirties or forties in good health and CMV-seronegative.

DNA of the CDR3: TGTGCCAGCAGCTTAAGTCGGACAATGAACACTGAAGCTTTCTTT. Amino acid sequence: CASSLSRTMNTEAFF. The chain joins TRBV13 to TRBJ1-1; the D gene is possibly TRBD1 (5 bases). The germline V gene encodes CDR1 PRHDT and CDR2 FYEKMQ (reference sequence). V was clipped by 2 bases and J by 0 bases, with 10 bases between them. The CDR3 loop spans 15 amino acids.